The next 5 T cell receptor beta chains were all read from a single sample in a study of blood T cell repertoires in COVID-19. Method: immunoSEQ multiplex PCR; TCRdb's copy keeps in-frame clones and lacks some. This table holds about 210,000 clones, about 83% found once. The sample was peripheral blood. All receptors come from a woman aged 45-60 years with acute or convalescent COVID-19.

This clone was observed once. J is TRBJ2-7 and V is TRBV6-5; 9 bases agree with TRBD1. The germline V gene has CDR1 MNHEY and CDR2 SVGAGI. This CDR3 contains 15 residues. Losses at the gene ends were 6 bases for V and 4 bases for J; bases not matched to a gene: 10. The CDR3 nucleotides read TGTGCCAGCAGCCGCTTCCGGGACAGGGCTTACGAGCAGTACTTC. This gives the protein CASSRFRDRAYEQYF.

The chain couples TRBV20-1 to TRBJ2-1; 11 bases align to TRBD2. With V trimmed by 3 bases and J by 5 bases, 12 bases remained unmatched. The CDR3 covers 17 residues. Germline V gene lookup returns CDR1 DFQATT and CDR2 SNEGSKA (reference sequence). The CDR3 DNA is TGCAGTGCTAGTTCTTTAGCGGGAGGGCCGTTTAACAATGAGCAGTTCTTC. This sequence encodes CSASSLAGGPFNNEQFF.

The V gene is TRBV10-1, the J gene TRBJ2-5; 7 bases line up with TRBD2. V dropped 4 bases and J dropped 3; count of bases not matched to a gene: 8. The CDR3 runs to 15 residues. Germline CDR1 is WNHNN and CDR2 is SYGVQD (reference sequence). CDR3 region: CASSVGGGPEETQYF. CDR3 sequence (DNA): TGCGCCAGCAGTGTTGGGGGAGGGCCGGAAGAGACCCAGTACTTC.

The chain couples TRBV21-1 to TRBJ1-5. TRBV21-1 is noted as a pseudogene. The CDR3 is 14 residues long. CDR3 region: CASSKANSNQPQHF. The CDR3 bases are TGTGCCAGCAGCAAAGCTAATAGCAATCAGCCCCAGCATTTT.

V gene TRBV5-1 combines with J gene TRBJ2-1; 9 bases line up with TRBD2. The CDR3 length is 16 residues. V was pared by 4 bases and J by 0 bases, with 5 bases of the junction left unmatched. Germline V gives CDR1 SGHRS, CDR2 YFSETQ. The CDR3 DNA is TGCGCCAGCAGCCCTTATAGCGGGAGCTCCTACAATGAGCAGTTCTTC. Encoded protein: CASSPYSGSSYNEQFF.